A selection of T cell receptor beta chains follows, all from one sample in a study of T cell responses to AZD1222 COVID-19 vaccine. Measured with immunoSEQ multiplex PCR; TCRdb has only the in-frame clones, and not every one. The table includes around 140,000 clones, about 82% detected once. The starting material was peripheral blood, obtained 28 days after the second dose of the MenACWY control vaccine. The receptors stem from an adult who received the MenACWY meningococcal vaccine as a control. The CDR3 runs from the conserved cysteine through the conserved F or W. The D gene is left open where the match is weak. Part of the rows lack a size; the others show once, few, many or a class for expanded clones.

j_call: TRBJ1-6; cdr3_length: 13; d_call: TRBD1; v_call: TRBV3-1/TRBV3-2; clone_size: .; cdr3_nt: TGTGCCAGCAGAACAGGGGTGGGTTCACCCCTCCACTTT; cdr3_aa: CASRTGVGSPLHF
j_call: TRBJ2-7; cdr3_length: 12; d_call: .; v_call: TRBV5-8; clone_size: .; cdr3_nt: TGTGCCAGCAGCCTTGGCGGGTACGAGCGGTACTTC; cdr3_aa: CASSLGGYERYF
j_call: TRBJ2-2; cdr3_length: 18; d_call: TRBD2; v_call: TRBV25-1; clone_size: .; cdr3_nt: TGTGCCAGCAGTGCGGGACTAGCGGGAGAACCGTACACCGGGGAGCTGTTTTTT; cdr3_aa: CASSAGLAGEPYTGELFF
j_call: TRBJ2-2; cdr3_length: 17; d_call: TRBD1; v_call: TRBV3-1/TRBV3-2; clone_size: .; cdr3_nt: TGTGCCAGCAGCCGTAACCGGGACAGGGCCAACACCGGGGAGCTGTTTTTT; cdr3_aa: CASSRNRDRANTGELFF
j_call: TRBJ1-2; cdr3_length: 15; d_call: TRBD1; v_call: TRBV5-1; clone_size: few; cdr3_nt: TGCGCCAGCAGCCTGGGACAGACAACTAACTATGGCTACACCTTC; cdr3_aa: CASSLGQTTNYGYTF
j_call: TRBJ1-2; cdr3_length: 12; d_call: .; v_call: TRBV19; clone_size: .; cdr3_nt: TGTGCCAGTAGTAGGGGACTTTATGGCTACACCTTC; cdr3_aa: CASSRGLYGYTF
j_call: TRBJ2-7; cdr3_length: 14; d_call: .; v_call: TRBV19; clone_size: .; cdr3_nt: TGTGCCAGTAGTATAGCCTGGATCTCCTACGAGCAGTACTTC; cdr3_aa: CASSIAWISYEQYF
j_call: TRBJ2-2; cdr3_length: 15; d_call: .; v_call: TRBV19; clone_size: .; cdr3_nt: TGTGCCAGTAGCCGTAGAGCGGGGAACACCGGGGAGCTGTTTTTT; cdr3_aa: CASSRRAGNTGELFF
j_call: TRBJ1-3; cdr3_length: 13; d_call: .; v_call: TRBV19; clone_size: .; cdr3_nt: TGTGCCAGTAGTAATGCGTTTGGAAACACCATATATTTT; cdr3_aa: CASSNAFGNTIYF
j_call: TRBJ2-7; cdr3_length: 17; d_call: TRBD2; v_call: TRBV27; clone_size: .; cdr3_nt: TGTGCCAGCAGTTTGGGGTTTAGCGGGAGGGCCGGGTACGAGCAGTACTTC; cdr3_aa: CASSLGFSGRAGYEQYF
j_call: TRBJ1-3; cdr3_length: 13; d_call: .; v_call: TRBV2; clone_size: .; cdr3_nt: TGTGCCAGCTCCCAGGACTCTGGAAACACCATATATTTT; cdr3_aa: CASSQDSGNTIYF
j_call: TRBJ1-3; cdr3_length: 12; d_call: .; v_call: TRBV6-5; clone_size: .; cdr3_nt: TGTGCCAGCAGCCCCGCTGGAAACACCATATATTTT; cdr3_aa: CASSPAGNTIYF
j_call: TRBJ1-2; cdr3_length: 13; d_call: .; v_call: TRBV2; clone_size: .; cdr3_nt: TGTGCCAGCAGTGAAGCGCTTCAGGGAGGCTACACCTTC; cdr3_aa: CASSEALQGGYTF
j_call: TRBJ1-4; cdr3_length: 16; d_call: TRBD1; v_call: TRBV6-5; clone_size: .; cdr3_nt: TGTGCCAGCAGTTACGACAGGGGGCGGAAGAATGAAAAACTGTTTTTT; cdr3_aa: CASSYDRGRKNEKLFF
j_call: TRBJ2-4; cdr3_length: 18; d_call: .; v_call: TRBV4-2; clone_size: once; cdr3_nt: TGTGCCAGCAGCCAAGATGTGATCAAGGGGCTCGGCAAAAACATTCAGTACTTC; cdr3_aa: CASSQDVIKGLGKNIQYF
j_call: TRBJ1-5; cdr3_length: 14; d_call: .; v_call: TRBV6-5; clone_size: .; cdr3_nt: TGTGCCAGCAGACAGCCAGGGATAAATCAGCCCCAGCATTTT; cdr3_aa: CASRQPGINQPQHF
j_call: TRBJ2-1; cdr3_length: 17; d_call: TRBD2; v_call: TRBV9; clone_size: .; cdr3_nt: TGTGCCAGCAGCTACGACGTGACTAGCGGAGCCTACAATGAGCAGTTCTTC; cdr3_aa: CASSYDVTSGAYNEQFF
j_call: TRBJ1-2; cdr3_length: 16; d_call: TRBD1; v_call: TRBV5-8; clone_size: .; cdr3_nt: TGTGCCAGCAGCTTTTTGGGACAGCACAGAAACTATGGCTACACCTTC; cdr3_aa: CASSFLGQHRNYGYTF
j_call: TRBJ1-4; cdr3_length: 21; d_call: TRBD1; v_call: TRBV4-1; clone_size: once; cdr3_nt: TGCGCCAGCAGCCAACGCATCAGCGGGACAGGGGGTACTGCAACTAATGAAAAACTGTTTTTT; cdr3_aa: CASSQRISGTGGTATNEKLFF
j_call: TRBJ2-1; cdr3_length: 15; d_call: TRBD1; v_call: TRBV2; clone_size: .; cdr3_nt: TGTGCCAGCAGGCCGGACAGGGAGCGGTCCACAAAACAGTTCTTC; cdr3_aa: CASRPDRERSTKQFF
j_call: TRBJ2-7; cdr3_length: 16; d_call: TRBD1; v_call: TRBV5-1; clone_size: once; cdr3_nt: TGCGCCAGCAGCCTAAGGCGGACAGGGGGGTTGTACGAGCAGTACTTC; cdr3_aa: CASSLRRTGGLYEQYF
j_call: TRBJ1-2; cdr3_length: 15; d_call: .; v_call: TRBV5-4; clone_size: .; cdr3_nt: TGTGCCAGCAGCTTGGTAGGGGATCCTAACTATGGCTACACCTTC; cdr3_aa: CASSLVGDPNYGYTF
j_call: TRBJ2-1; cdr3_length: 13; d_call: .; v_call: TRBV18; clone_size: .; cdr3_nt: TGTGCCAGCTCACCACCGGAGTGGGATGAGCAGTTCTTC; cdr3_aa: CASSPPEWDEQFF
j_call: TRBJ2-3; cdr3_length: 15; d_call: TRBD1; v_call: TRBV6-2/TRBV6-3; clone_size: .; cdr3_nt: TGTGCCAGCAGCCCTGGACAGGGGAGCACAGATACGCAGTATTTT; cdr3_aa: CASSPGQGSTDTQYF
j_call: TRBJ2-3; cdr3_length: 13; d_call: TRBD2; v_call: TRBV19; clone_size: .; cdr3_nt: TGTGCCAGTAGTGTCGGGAGGCCAGATACGCAGTATTTT; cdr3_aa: CASSVGRPDTQYF
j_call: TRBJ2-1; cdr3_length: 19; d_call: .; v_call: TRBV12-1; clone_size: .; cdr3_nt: TGTGCCAGCAGCCCCCGACTAGCGGGGGGCTCGAGCTCCTACAATGAGCAGTTCTTC; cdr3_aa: CASSPRLAGGSSSYNEQFF
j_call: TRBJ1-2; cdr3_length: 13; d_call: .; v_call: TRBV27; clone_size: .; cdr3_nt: TGTGCCAGCAGTTTAATGGGTGACGGTGGCTACACCTTC; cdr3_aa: CASSLMGDGGYTF
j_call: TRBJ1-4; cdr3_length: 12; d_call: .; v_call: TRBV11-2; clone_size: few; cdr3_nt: TGTGCCAGCAGCTTAGAAAATGAAAAACTGTTTTTT; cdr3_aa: CASSLENEKLFF
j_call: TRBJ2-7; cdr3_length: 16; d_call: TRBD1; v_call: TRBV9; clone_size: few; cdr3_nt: TGTGCCAGCAGCGAGAGGATGGGACAGGGGGCAGGCGAGCAGTACTTC; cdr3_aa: CASSERMGQGAGEQYF
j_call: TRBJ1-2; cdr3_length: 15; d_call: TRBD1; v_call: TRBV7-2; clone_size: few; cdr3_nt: TGTGCCAGCAGCCCGCCAGGGGGAGCTAACTATGGCTACACCTTC; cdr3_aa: CASSPPGGANYGYTF
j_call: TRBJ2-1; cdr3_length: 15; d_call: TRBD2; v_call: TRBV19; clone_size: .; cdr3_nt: TGTGCCAGTACCGTAACTAGCGGGGGGTACAATGAGCAGTTCTTC; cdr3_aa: CASTVTSGGYNEQFF
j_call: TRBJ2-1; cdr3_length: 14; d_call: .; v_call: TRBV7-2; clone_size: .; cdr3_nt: TGTGCCAGCACCGTTCGGGGGTCCTACAATGAGCAGTTCTTC; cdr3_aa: CASTVRGSYNEQFF
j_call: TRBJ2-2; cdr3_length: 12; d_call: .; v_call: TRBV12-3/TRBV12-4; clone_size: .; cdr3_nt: TGTGCCAGCAGTTTTTACACCGGGGAGCTGTTTTTT; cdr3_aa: CASSFYTGELFF
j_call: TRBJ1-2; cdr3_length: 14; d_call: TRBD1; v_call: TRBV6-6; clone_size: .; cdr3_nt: TGTGCCAGCAGTTACCTGACAGGGCTCAAGGGCTACACCTTC; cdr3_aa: CASSYLTGLKGYTF
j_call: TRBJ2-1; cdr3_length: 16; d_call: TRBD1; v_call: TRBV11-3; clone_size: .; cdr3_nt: TGTGCCAGCAGCCCAGGGGACAGGGCGGTTGACAATGAGCAGTTCTTC; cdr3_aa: CASSPGDRAVDNEQFF
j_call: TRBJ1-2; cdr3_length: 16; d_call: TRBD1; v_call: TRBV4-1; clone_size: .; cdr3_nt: TGCGCCAGCAGCCAACGAGTTAGGACAGGGCTGAATGGCTACACCTTC; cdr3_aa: CASSQRVRTGLNGYTF
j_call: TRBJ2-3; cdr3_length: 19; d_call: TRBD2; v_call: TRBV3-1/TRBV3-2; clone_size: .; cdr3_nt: TGTGCCAGCAGCGATGAAGGGACTAGCGGGGGCCGTGGGACAGATACGCAGTATTTT; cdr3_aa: CASSDEGTSGGRGTDTQYF
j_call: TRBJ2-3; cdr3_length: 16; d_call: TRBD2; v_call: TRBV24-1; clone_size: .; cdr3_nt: TGTGCCACCAGTGATTTGCCTAGCGGGGGGCTAGATACGCAGTATTTT; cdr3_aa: CATSDLPSGGLDTQYF
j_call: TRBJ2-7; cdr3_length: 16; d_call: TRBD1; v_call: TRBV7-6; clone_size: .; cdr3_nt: TGTGCCAGCAGCTTAGCGGGGGGACAGGGGGCCTACGAGCAGTACTTC; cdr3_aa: CASSLAGGQGAYEQYF
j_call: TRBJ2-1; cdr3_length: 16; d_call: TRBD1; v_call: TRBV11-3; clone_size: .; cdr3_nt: TGTGCCAGCAGCTTTACAGGGGGCGATGGGTACAATGAGCAGTTCTTC; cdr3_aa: CASSFTGGDGYNEQFF
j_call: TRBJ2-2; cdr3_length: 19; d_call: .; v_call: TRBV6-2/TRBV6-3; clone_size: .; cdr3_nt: TGTGCCAGCAGTTATAATGCCCCAATCGGAAGGACAACCACCGGGGAGCTGTTTTTT; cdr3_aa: CASSYNAPIGRTTTGELFF
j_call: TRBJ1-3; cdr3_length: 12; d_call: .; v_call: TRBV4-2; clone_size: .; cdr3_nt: TGTGCCAGCAGCCAAGCCGAGGACACCATATATTTT; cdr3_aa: CASSQAEDTIYF
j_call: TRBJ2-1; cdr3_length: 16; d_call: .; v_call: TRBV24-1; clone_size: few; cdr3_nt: TGTGCCACCAGTGATGGTAGCGGAAGCTCCTACAATGAGCAGTTCTTC; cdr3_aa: CATSDGSGSSYNEQFF
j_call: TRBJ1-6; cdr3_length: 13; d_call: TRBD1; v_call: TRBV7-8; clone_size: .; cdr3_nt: TGTGCCAGCAGCCCGCAGGGGGACTCACCCCTCCACTTT; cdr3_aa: CASSPQGDSPLHF
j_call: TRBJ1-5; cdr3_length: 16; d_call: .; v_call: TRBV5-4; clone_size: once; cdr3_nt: TGTGCCAGCGACATCAGCGAACCCGGAAGGAAACAGCCCCAGCATTTT; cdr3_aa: CASDISEPGRKQPQHF
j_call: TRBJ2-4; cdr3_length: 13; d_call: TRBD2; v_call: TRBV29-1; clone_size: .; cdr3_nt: TGCAGCGTTGAACGGGGGGGCAAAAACATTCAGTACTTC; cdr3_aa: CSVERGGKNIQYF
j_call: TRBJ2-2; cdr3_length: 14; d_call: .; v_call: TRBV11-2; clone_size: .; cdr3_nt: TGTGCCAGCAGCTTAGGGCTTAACACCGGGGAGCTGTTTTTT; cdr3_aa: CASSLGLNTGELFF
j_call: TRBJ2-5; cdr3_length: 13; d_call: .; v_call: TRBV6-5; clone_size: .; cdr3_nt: TGTGCCAGCAGTTACTTAGGTGGGGAGACCCAGTACTTC; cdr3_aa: CASSYLGGETQYF
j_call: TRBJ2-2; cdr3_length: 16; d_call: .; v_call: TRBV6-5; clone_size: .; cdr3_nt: TGTGCCAGCAGTTATGAGGGGGATTTGAACACCGGGGAGCTGTTTTTT; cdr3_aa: CASSYEGDLNTGELFF
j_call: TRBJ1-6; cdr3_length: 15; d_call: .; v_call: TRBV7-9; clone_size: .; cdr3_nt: TGTGCCAGCAGCTTAGACAGGGCACATAATTCACCCCTCCACTTT; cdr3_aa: CASSLDRAHNSPLHF
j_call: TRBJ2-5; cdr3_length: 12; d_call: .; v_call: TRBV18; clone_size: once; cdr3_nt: TGTGCCGGCGGACAGTATCAAGAGACCCAGTACTTC; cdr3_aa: CAGGQYQETQYF
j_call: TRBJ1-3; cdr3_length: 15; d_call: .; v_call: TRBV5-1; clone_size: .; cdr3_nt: TGCGCCAGCAGCTTAGACAGGAACTCTGGAAACACCATATATTTT; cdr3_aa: CASSLDRNSGNTIYF
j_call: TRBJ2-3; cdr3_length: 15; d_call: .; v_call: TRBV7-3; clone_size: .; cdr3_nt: TGTGCCAGCAGCTTAAATGGTGGGAGCACAGATACGCAGTATTTT; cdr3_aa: CASSLNGGSTDTQYF
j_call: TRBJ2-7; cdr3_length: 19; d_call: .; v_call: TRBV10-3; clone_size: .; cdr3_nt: TGTGCCATCAGTGCCCCGAAATACAAAGGGGGGGCGAGCTCCTACGAGCAGTACTTC; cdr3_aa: CAISAPKYKGGASSYEQYF
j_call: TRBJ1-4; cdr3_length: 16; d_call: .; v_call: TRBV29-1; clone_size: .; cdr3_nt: TGCAGCGTTTCCCGAGTTGGGCCATCGGCTAATGAAAAACTGTTTTTT; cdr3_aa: CSVSRVGPSANEKLFF
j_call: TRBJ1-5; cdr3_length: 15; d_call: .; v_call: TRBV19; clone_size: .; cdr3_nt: TGTGCCAGTAGTGGGGCAGCGGGGTGGAATCAGCCCCAGCATTTT; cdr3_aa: CASSGAAGWNQPQHF